The 30 T cell receptor beta chains presented below share a single source sample, sequenced in a study of beta chain features in type 1 diabetes (dated by TCRdb to 2017 to 2018). The study at large found these results: Type 1 diabetes patients showed a moderate but significant shortening of TCRB CDR3 length in all four CD4+ subsets.

The receptor library was made with the immunoSEQ multiplex PCR assay. The entire amount of isolated RNA was reverse transcribed using the High Capacity cDNA Reverse Transcription Kit, so the sequenced TCRB transcripts were expressed ones. The immuneACCESS repertoire file appears here via TCRdb, limited to in-frame rearrangements. These files lack a portion of the clones; in checked studies, under half of the deficit traces to unresolved V genes, and the cause of the others is not known. The sample has some 120,000 clones on record, 17% of them singletons. Of the sample, around 2.5% falls within the top ten clones. Their antigens are not known. Sequences were obtained from central memory CD4+ T cells from blood. The source is a man in his late teens or twenties with type 1 diabetes.

V is TRBV28 and J is TRBJ2-3; 7 positions match TRBD2. The CDR3 consists of 18 residues. J lost 0 bases, V lost 5 bases, and 14 bases had no gene match. Germline CDR1 reads MDHEN; CDR2 reads SYDVKM. CDR3 coding DNA: TGTGCCAGCAGTCCTAGCGGTCACCTCCGCGGGAGCACAGATACGCAGTATTTT. Its protein is CASSPSGHLRGSTDTQYF.

Only a few counts were recorded for this clone. This chain uses TRBV18 with TRBJ2-7, with 7 bases identical to TRBD1. V dropped 3 bases and J dropped 2; count of bases not matched to a gene: 4. Per germline, CDR1 KGHSH and CDR2 LQKENI. The CDR3 is 14 amino acids. CDR3 nucleotides: TGTGCCAGCTCACCCAACGACAGGGCCTACGAGCAGTACTTC. Translated, it gives CASSPNDRAYEQYF.

This clone has just a few counts. This chain links TRBV9 with TRBJ2-7; 7 bases align to TRBD1. Germline V lookup: CDR1 SGDLS, CDR2 YYNGEE. The CDR3 loop spans 14 amino acids. Trimming removed 3 bases from V and 6 bases from J; junction bases left unmatched: 9. The CDR3 DNA reads TGTGCCAGCAGCGCCGGGACAGACTCTGTCGAGCAGTACTTC. Amino acid sequence: CASSAGTDSVEQYF.

This clone was seen a few times. The rearrangement uses TRBV9 and TRBJ2-3, with no clear D. This CDR3 has 13 amino acids. Germline V lookup: CDR1 SGDLS, CDR2 YYNGEE. V was clipped by 0 bases and J by 6 bases, with 8 bases between them. CDR3: CASSVESRDTQYF. The DNA of the CDR3 is TGTGCCAGCAGCGTAGAGAGCAGGGATACGCAGTATTTT.

This clone was counted a few times. CDR3 DNA sequence: TGTGCCTTGCCTCGAAAAACCGACTCTGGAAACACCATATATTTT. Translated, it gives CALPRKTDSGNTIYF. The J gene is TRBJ1-3, the V gene TRBV28; D unresolved. Germline-derived CDR1 and CDR2 are MDHEN and SYDVKM. This CDR3 is 15 amino acids long. V was clipped by 11 bases and J by 0 bases, with 17 bases between them.

There are a few counts of this clone. One junction end does not reproduce the germline sequence, and a read error may be involved. The chain couples TRBV4-3 to TRBJ2-2; D possibly corresponds to TRBD1 (6 bases). The CDR3 has 13 residues. Germline assignment: CDR1 LGHNA and CDR2 YSLEER. The CDR3 region is CASRGANTGELFF. As DNA, the CDR3 is TGCGCTAGCAGGGGAGCGAACACCGGGGAGCTGTTTTTT.

This chain uses TRBV9 with TRBJ2-5; 7 nucleotides line up with TRBD1. The CDR3 runs 16 residues. V shed 0 bases, J shed 5 bases, and the junction held 10 bases outside the gene matches. Germline V gene sequence: CDR1 SGDLS, CDR2 YYNGEE. The CDR3 nucleotides read TGTGCCAGCAGCGTAGACGAGGGGGCAGGATGGGAGACCCAGTACTTC. It codes for CASSVDEGAGWETQYF.

V and J are TRBV18 and TRBJ2-2; D not certain. V was clipped by 2 bases and J by 1 base, with 5 bases between them. Germline V lookup: CDR1 KGHSH, CDR2 LQKENI. The CDR3 is made up of 14 amino acids. The CDR3 nucleotides are TGTGCCAGCTCACCATACCGGAACACCGGGGAGCTGTTTTTT. Its translation: CASSPYRNTGELFF.

The chain has TRBV29-1 and TRBJ1-1, with D possibly TRBD1 on 5 matching bases. The CDR3 extends over 14 amino acids. Germline V lookup: CDR1 SQVTM, CDR2 ANQGSEA. The germline V and J ends were trimmed by 6 bases and 1 base, with 15 bases remaining between them. The CDR3 region is CSVYRQISNTEAFF. CDR3 DNA sequence: TGCAGCGTCTACAGACAGATTTCGAACACTGAAGCTTTCTTT.

This CDR3 reads CASSDRPGDYEQYF. For the CDR3, the DNA is TGTGCCAGCAGTGATCGGCCAGGGGACTACGAGCAGTACTTC. The rearrangement uses TRBV25-1 and TRBJ2-7, with D possibly matching TRBD1 (6 bases). The length of the CDR3 is 14 residues. The germline V gene encodes CDR1 MGHDK and CDR2 SYGVNS. V lost 3 bases, J lost 3 bases, and 12 bases lay in between.

The CDR3: CASSYTGGTNQQYF. CDR3 sequence (DNA): TGTGCCAGCAGTTACACAGGGGGCACTAACCAGCAGTACTTC. The rearrangement links TRBV6-6 to TRBJ2-7, with 9 nucleotides matching TRBD1. This CDR3 spans 14 amino acids. The J segment lost 8 bases and the V segment lost 2 bases, leaving 7 bases of the junction unmatched. Germline assignment: CDR1 MNHNY and CDR2 SVGAGI (reference sequence).

This clone was seen only a few times. V is TRBV30 and J is TRBJ2-6, with a tentative D call TRBD2 (5 bases). Trimming stripped 4 bases from V and 2 bases from J, with 12 bases between. CDR1 GTSNPN and CDR2 SVGIG come from the germline V gene (reference sequence). CDR3 length equals 15 residues. This CDR3 is CAWIEGSAGANVLTF. For the CDR3, the DNA is TGTGCCTGGATCGAGGGTTCGGCTGGGGCCAACGTCCTGACTTTC.

The chain couples TRBV28 to TRBJ2-4; D not certain. The CDR3 has 12 amino acids. Trimming pared 5 bases from V and 7 bases from J, leaving 9 bases between. Per the germline V gene, CDR1 is MDHEN and CDR2 is SYDVKM. The CDR3 sequence: CASSATGNIQYF. The CDR3 coding sequence is TGTGCCAGCAGTGCAACCGGGAACATTCAGTACTTC.

This chain links TRBV29-1 with TRBJ2-7; possibly TRBD1 or TRBD2 for D (5 bases each). The CDR3 contains 17 residues. CDR1 and CDR2 from the germline V gene are SQVTM and ANQGSEA. Trimming pared 2 bases from V and 5 bases from J, leaving 25 bases between. The CDR3 region has the DNA TGCAGCGTTGAAATCTTTCTTCCGGGGACCGAGAAGGACGAGCAGTACTTC. Translating it yields CSVEIFLPGTEKDEQYF.

This clone was counted between two and nine times. The gene calls are TRBV20-1 and TRBJ1-4; D remains ambiguous. This CDR3 has 11 residues. The germline gives CDR1 DFQATT, CDR2 SNEGSKA (reference sequence). Trimming left V 3 bases short and J 4 bases short, with 3 bases between. CDR3 nucleotide sequence: TGCAGTGCTAGGGATAATGAAAAACTGTTTTTT. Translation gives CSARDNEKLFF.

The rearrangement uses TRBV30 and TRBJ1-6, with D possibly TRBD1 on 6 matching bases. Trimming stripped 2 bases from V and 7 bases from J, with 12 bases between. CDR1 and CDR2 from the germline V gene are GTSNPN and SVGIG (reference sequence). This CDR3 has 14 residues. The CDR3 protein is CAWSRDNLNSPLHF. CDR3 nucleotide sequence: TGTGCCTGGAGTCGGGACAACTTAAATTCACCCCTCCACTTT.

As DNA, the CDR3 is TGCGCCAGCTACGGGCAGGGCGAGACCCAGTACTTC. Protein: CASYGQGETQYF. The chain combines TRBV5-1 with TRBJ2-5, with D possibly matching TRBD1 (5 bases). V shed 7 bases and J shed 5 bases, with 12 bases lying between them. Per the germline V gene, CDR1 is SGHRS and CDR2 is YFSETQ. There are 12 residues in the CDR3.

This clone was detected a few times. The rearrangement links TRBV9 to TRBJ2-7; weak D call: TRBD2 (6 bases). V was pared by 3 bases and J by 1 base, with 17 bases between. Germline CDR1 SGDLS, CDR2 YYNGEE. This CDR3 spans 16 amino acids. The CDR3 sequence is CASSGGRRIGSYEQYF. The CDR3 DNA follows: TGTGCCAGCAGCGGAGGGAGGAGGATAGGATCCTACGAGCAGTACTTC.

This chain connects TRBV29-1 to TRBJ2-3; D is perhaps TRBD2 (5 bases). CDR3 length equals 13 residues. CDR1 and CDR2 (germline): SQVTM, ANQGSEA. V was cut by 3 bases and J by 1 base, with 8 bases left in between. The CDR3 DNA follows: TGCAGCGTTGAGAATAGCGGCACAGATACGCAGTATTTT. Its translation: CSVENSGTDTQYF.

This clone occurred a few times. V gene TRBV10-3 combines with J gene TRBJ2-5; D gene ambiguous. The V gene's germline CDR1 is ENHRY and CDR2 SYGVKD. CDR3 length: 12 residues. V lost 4 bases, J lost 3 bases, and 6 bases lay in between. In DNA form, the CDR3 reads TGTGCCATCAGTGGGCCAGAAGAGACCCAGTACTTC. Protein sequence: CAISGPEETQYF.

This clone turned up a few times. The chain recombines TRBV5-8 with TRBJ2-1; 8 positions match TRBD2. Germline V gene lookup returns CDR1 SGHTS and CDR2 YDEGEE. The ends lost 4 bases at V and 2 bases at J; junction bases unmatched: 5. The CDR3 extends over 15 amino acids. DNA for the CDR3: TGTGCCAGCAGCGAGGGACTAGTTGCCTACAATGAGCAGTTCTTC. This sequence encodes CASSEGLVAYNEQFF.

This rearrangement joins TRBV2 to TRBJ2-1; TRBD2 matches at 12 bases. Germline CDR1 reads SNHLY; CDR2 reads FYNNEI. CDR3 length: 17 amino acids. J lost 5 bases, V lost 6 bases, and 11 bases had no gene match. The CDR3 region has the DNA TGTGCCAGCAGCCACCGACCGGGACTAGCGGGCGACAATGAGCAGTTCTTC. It translates to CASSHRPGLAGDNEQFF.

The rearrangement links TRBV4-3 to TRBJ2-7; D perhaps matches TRBD1 (6 bases). The CDR3 is 13 amino acids. The germline V gene has CDR1 LGHNA and CDR2 YSLEER. V dropped 4 bases and J dropped 4 bases, with 11 bases sitting between them. CDR3 amino acids: CASSRKTGYEQYF. CDR3 sequence (DNA): TGCGCCAGCAGCCGAAAAACAGGGTACGAGCAGTACTTC.

This clone was seen only a few times. The V gene is TRBV2, the J gene TRBJ2-3; 11 positions match TRBD1. Germline values: CDR1 SNHLY, CDR2 FYNNEI. The CDR3 sequence is 17 residues long. V was clipped by 8 bases and J by 3 bases; unmatched bases: 13. The CDR3 DNA reads TGTGCCAGCGTCCCCATTCTAGGGACAGGGGGGACAGATACGCAGTATTTT. This sequence encodes CASVPILGTGGTDTQYF.

This clone has just a few counts. V gene TRBV30 combines with J gene TRBJ2-7, with 15 bases fitting TRBD2. Per the germline V gene, CDR1 is GTSNPN and CDR2 is SVGIG (reference sequence). This CDR3 is 16 amino acids long. V shed 4 bases, J shed 0 bases, and the junction held 4 bases outside the gene matches. The CDR3 DNA reads as TGTGCCTGGATGGGACTAGCGGGGGGCCGCTCCTACGAGCAGTACTTC. This gives the protein CAWMGLAGGRSYEQYF.

The table lists this clone with many counts. The J gene is TRBJ2-1, the V gene TRBV30; D is perhaps TRBD2 (6 bases). The V end lost 2 bases, the J end lost 7 bases, and 12 bases lay between the germline ends. The CDR3 length is 13 residues. In germline, CDR1 is GTSNPN, CDR2 SVGIG (reference sequence). CDR3 sequence reads: CAWSKGLINEQFF. CDR3 in DNA: TGTGCCTGGAGTAAGGGACTGATTAATGAGCAGTTCTTC.

The chain is built from TRBV6-6 and TRBJ2-7; 9 positions match TRBD2. Germline CDR1 reads MNHNY; CDR2 reads SVGAGI (reference sequence). J was trimmed by 2 bases and V by 9 bases; bases with no gene match: 5. CDR3 length: 13 amino acids. DNA for the CDR3: TGTGCCAGTAGGGCTAGCGGGGCCTACGAGCAGTACTTC. This gives the protein CASRASGAYEQYF.

The CDR3 is CASSLALVYNEQFF. CDR3 DNA: TGTGCCAGCAGCCTAGCACTAGTCTACAATGAGCAGTTCTTC. The genes are TRBV14 and TRBJ2-1, with D possibly TRBD2 on 5 matching bases. The V end lost 4 bases, the J end lost 3 bases, and 10 bases lay between the germline ends. CDR1 is SGHDN and CDR2 is FVKESK in the germline V gene. The CDR3 is 14 residues long.

Only a few counts were recorded for this clone. The rearrangement joins TRBV7-3 to TRBJ2-3; no reliable D call. The V and J ends lost 4 bases and 1 base respectively, with 6 bases between them. CDR1 SGHTA and CDR2 FQGTGA come from the germline V gene. This CDR3 contains 13 residues. CDR3 in DNA: TGTGCCAGCAGCTCTGATCGCACAGATACGCAGTATTTT. Its translation: CASSSDRTDTQYF.

In its sample, this clone was seen a few times. This rearrangement joins TRBV15 to TRBJ2-1, with 9 bases that match TRBD2. CDR1 LNHNV and CDR2 YYDKDF come from the germline V gene (reference sequence). The CDR3 sequence is 17 residues long. With V trimmed by 0 bases and J by 8 bases, 11 bases remained unmatched. The CDR3: CATSRDPGSGRFYEQFF. As DNA, the CDR3 is TGTGCCACCAGCAGAGATCCGGGAAGCGGGAGGTTTTATGAGCAGTTCTTC.